A selection of T cell receptor beta chains follows, all from one sample in a study of cytomegalovirus exposure and HLA in healthy donors. Some clones are missing from TCRdb's copy, which holds only in-frame ones; the method was immunoSEQ multiplex PCR. The sample table sets out about 200,000 clones. Sequenced material: PBMCs. The source is a girl under 10 years old in good health and CMV-seropositive. Each CDR3 is given with its conserved first and last residue. Each record gives: J gene, V gene, D gene, CDR3 DNA, CDR3 protein. The D gene is left open where the match is weak.

j_call: TRBJ2-3; v_call: TRBV19; d_call: TRBD2; cdr3_nt: TGTGCCAGTTCTGCCGGGACTAGCACCTCTATCTTT; cdr3_aa: CASSAGTSTSIF
j_call: TRBJ1-1; v_call: TRBV5-1; d_call: .; cdr3_nt: TGCGCCAGCAGCTTGGGCGCGACTGCTAACACTGAAGCTTTCTTT; cdr3_aa: CASSLGATANTEAFF
j_call: TRBJ2-7; v_call: TRBV4-1; d_call: TRBD2; cdr3_nt: TGCGCCAGCAGCCAAGATGCGGCTAGCGGCCTTGACGAGCAGTACTTC; cdr3_aa: CASSQDAASGLDEQYF
j_call: TRBJ1-3; v_call: TRBV9; d_call: .; cdr3_nt: TGTGCCACAGGTGGGGGCGACGGAAACACCATATATTTT; cdr3_aa: CATGGGDGNTIYF
j_call: TRBJ2-1; v_call: TRBV19; d_call: TRBD1; cdr3_nt: TGTGCCAGTACCTCGGACAGGTCCTACAATGAGCAGTTCTTC; cdr3_aa: CASTSDRSYNEQFF
j_call: TRBJ2-1; v_call: TRBV6-1; d_call: .; cdr3_nt: TGTGCCAGCAGTGCCAGGGGTCAGTCAGCTCGCTCGTTCTTC; cdr3_aa: CASSARGQSARSFF
j_call: TRBJ2-1; v_call: TRBV5-8; d_call: TRBD2; cdr3_nt: TGTGCCAGCAGCTCTGCCCTACTAGCGAGCTCCTACAATGAGCAGTTCTTC; cdr3_aa: CASSSALLASSYNEQFF
j_call: TRBJ2-5; v_call: TRBV28; d_call: .; cdr3_nt: TGTGCCAGCAAACCCTTGAGGGGGTTGGGAGAGACCCAGTACTTC; cdr3_aa: CASKPLRGLGETQYF
j_call: TRBJ1-1; v_call: TRBV7-2; d_call: TRBD1; cdr3_nt: TGTGCCAGCAGCTTAGGTGGACAGGGAATGAGGACTGAAGCTTTCTTT; cdr3_aa: CASSLGGQGMRTEAFF
j_call: TRBJ1-3; v_call: TRBV9; d_call: .; cdr3_nt: TGTGCCAGCAGCGTCGGTGCCTTCTCTGGAAACACCATATATTTT; cdr3_aa: CASSVGAFSGNTIYF
j_call: TRBJ2-7; v_call: TRBV10-2; d_call: .; cdr3_nt: TGCGCCAGCAACAAACGAGAATCGGACAACGAGCAGTACTTC; cdr3_aa: CASNKRESDNEQYF
j_call: TRBJ2-6; v_call: TRBV28; d_call: .; cdr3_nt: TGTGCCAGCAGTTTATCTCAGGGCTCTGGGGCCAACGTCCTGACTTTC; cdr3_aa: CASSLSQGSGANVLTF
j_call: TRBJ1-1; v_call: TRBV5-5; d_call: TRBD1; cdr3_nt: TGTGCCAGCAGCCCGGGACAGTGGAACACTGAAGCTTTCTTT; cdr3_aa: CASSPGQWNTEAFF
j_call: TRBJ2-7; v_call: TRBV5-4; d_call: TRBD1; cdr3_nt: TGTGCCAGCAGCTTAGGACAGGGGCCCTACGAGCAGTACTTC; cdr3_aa: CASSLGQGPYEQYF
j_call: TRBJ1-1; v_call: TRBV23-1; d_call: .; cdr3_nt: TGCGCCAGCAGTCAATCGGCAGGCCCCCAGGAAGCTAGCGGCACTGAAGCTTTCTTT; cdr3_aa: CASSQSAGPQEASGTEAFF
j_call: TRBJ1-5; v_call: TRBV11-2; d_call: .; cdr3_nt: TGTGCCAGCAGCGATAGGGGAAGCAATCAGCCCCAGCATTTT; cdr3_aa: CASSDRGSNQPQHF
j_call: TRBJ2-3; v_call: TRBV11-2; d_call: TRBD2; cdr3_nt: TGTGCCAGCAGCTTTGTAGCGGGAGCTAAGTATCCAGATACGCAGTATTTT; cdr3_aa: CASSFVAGAKYPDTQYF
j_call: TRBJ1-1; v_call: TRBV6-1; d_call: .; cdr3_nt: TGTGCCAGCAGTGAATGGGGGCCAGGTGAATACACTGAAGCTTTCTTT; cdr3_aa: CASSEWGPGEYTEAFF
j_call: TRBJ2-7; v_call: TRBV9; d_call: TRBD1; cdr3_nt: TGTGCCAGCAGCCCTCGACAGGGACCCTACGAGCAGTACTTC; cdr3_aa: CASSPRQGPYEQYF
j_call: TRBJ2-5; v_call: TRBV5-4; d_call: TRBD2; cdr3_nt: TGTGCCAGCAGCTTGGGGACTAGCCTGGGGGTTGAGACCCAGTACTTC; cdr3_aa: CASSLGTSLGVETQYF
j_call: TRBJ1-6; v_call: TRBV6-1; d_call: TRBD1; cdr3_nt: TGTGCCAGCAGTGAAGCGGGACAGGGGAATTCACCCCTCCACTTT; cdr3_aa: CASSEAGQGNSPLHF
j_call: TRBJ2-5; v_call: TRBV28; d_call: TRBD2; cdr3_nt: TGTGCCAGCAGTTTGACTAGCCTTGTCGAGACCCAGTACTTC; cdr3_aa: CASSLTSLVETQYF
j_call: TRBJ1-2; v_call: TRBV6-1; d_call: TRBD1; cdr3_nt: TGTGCCAGCGGTCCCGTCGTTGGACAGGTCACAGGCTACACCTTC; cdr3_aa: CASGPVVGQVTGYTF
j_call: TRBJ2-7; v_call: TRBV6-1; d_call: .; cdr3_nt: TGTGCCAGCAGACCCCGACAGGTGCCTCCCTACGAGCAGTACTTC; cdr3_aa: CASRPRQVPPYEQYF
j_call: TRBJ2-7; v_call: TRBV5-6; d_call: TRBD1; cdr3_nt: TGTGCCAGCAGCTGGGACAGAAGCCTCTACGAGCAGTACTTC; cdr3_aa: CASSWDRSLYEQYF
j_call: TRBJ1-1; v_call: TRBV5-4; d_call: .; cdr3_nt: TGTGCCAGCAGCTCGGTAGAGAAGGGGGAAGCTTTCTTT; cdr3_aa: CASSSVEKGEAFF
j_call: TRBJ2-2; v_call: TRBV28; d_call: TRBD2; cdr3_nt: TGTGCCAGCAGTTGGGTGAGCCTAGCGGGAACCGGGGAGCTGTTTTTT; cdr3_aa: CASSWVSLAGTGELFF
j_call: TRBJ1-2; v_call: TRBV27; d_call: .; cdr3_nt: TGTGCCAGCAGTCCCCTCCCAGGGGAGGGTACCTATGGCTACACCTTC; cdr3_aa: CASSPLPGEGTYGYTF
j_call: TRBJ1-1; v_call: TRBV7-9; d_call: .; cdr3_nt: TGTGCCAGCAGCTTCCAGGGCGAATTGAACACTGAAGCTTTCTTT; cdr3_aa: CASSFQGELNTEAFF
j_call: TRBJ2-5; v_call: TRBV10-2; d_call: TRBD2; cdr3_nt: TGCGCCAGCAGTGAGAGGCTAGCGGGAGGACCTAAAGAGACCCAGTACTTC; cdr3_aa: CASSERLAGGPKETQYF
j_call: TRBJ2-3; v_call: TRBV5-1; d_call: .; cdr3_nt: TGCGCCAGCAGCTTTACCGACTCTACAGATACGCAGTATTTT; cdr3_aa: CASSFTDSTDTQYF
j_call: TRBJ1-1; v_call: TRBV6-1; d_call: TRBD1; cdr3_nt: TGTGCCAGCAGTGCAGGGGGCGGAGCTTTCTTT; cdr3_aa: CASSAGGGAFF
j_call: TRBJ1-2; v_call: TRBV27; d_call: .; cdr3_nt: TGTGCCACCTGGGCAGCGGCTAACTATGGCTACACCTTC; cdr3_aa: CATWAAANYGYTF
j_call: TRBJ2-5; v_call: TRBV11-3; d_call: .; cdr3_nt: TGTGCCAGCAGCTTGGAAGGACTGCAAGAGACCCAGTACTTC; cdr3_aa: CASSLEGLQETQYF
j_call: TRBJ2-3; v_call: TRBV19; d_call: .; cdr3_nt: TGTGCCAGTAGGCAAACAGATACGCGGTATTTT; cdr3_aa: CASRQTDTRYF
j_call: TRBJ2-7; v_call: TRBV11-2; d_call: TRBD1; cdr3_nt: TGTGCCAGCAGTGTTCTGACCGGGACAGGGAACTCCTACGAGCAGTACTTC; cdr3_aa: CASSVLTGTGNSYEQYF
j_call: TRBJ2-5; v_call: TRBV7-2; d_call: TRBD2; cdr3_nt: TGTGCCAGCAGCTTAGCCCCCCCTAGCGGAAGAGAGACCCAGTACTTC; cdr3_aa: CASSLAPPSGRETQYF
j_call: TRBJ2-7; v_call: TRBV19; d_call: TRBD1; cdr3_nt: TGTGCCAGTAGCCGAAACGCGCAGGGGGACTCCTACGAGCAGTACTTC; cdr3_aa: CASSRNAQGDSYEQYF
j_call: TRBJ2-1; v_call: TRBV2; d_call: .; cdr3_nt: TGTGCCAGCACTGGAGGTTGGGACAATGAGCAGTTCTTC; cdr3_aa: CASTGGWDNEQFF
j_call: TRBJ1-1; v_call: TRBV28; d_call: .; cdr3_nt: TGTGCCAGCAGTTTAATGGCCGCGGGGGCCACTGAAGCTTTCTTT; cdr3_aa: CASSLMAAGATEAFF
j_call: TRBJ2-7; v_call: TRBV29-1; d_call: TRBD1; cdr3_nt: TGCAGCCACGGGACAGTCAGTAACGAGCAGTACTTC; cdr3_aa: CSHGTVSNEQYF
j_call: TRBJ2-7; v_call: TRBV6-1; d_call: TRBD1; cdr3_nt: TGTGCCAGCAGTGGCGACAGGGACTACGAGCAGTACTTC; cdr3_aa: CASSGDRDYEQYF
j_call: TRBJ2-7; v_call: TRBV10-3; d_call: .; cdr3_nt: TGTGCCATCAGTGAAGAGGTCGAGCAGTACTTC; cdr3_aa: CAISEEVEQYF
j_call: TRBJ2-7; v_call: TRBV27; d_call: .; cdr3_nt: TGTGCCAGCAGTTTTACAGGCTTCCGGGTCGAGCAGTACTTC; cdr3_aa: CASSFTGFRVEQYF
j_call: TRBJ1-4; v_call: TRBV25-1; d_call: TRBD1; cdr3_nt: TGTGCCAGCAGCCTTGGGACAGGGGGATCGGCAACTAATGAAAAACTGTTTTTT; cdr3_aa: CASSLGTGGSATNEKLFF
j_call: TRBJ2-2; v_call: TRBV5-1; d_call: .; cdr3_nt: TGCGCCAGCAGCTTGCGACGACAGGCGGCCACCGGGGAGCTGTTTTTT; cdr3_aa: CASSLRRQAATGELFF
j_call: TRBJ2-1; v_call: TRBV5-1; d_call: TRBD2; cdr3_nt: TGCGCCAGCAGCTCAACTCTAGCGGGAGGGCCTAATGAGCAGTTCTTC; cdr3_aa: CASSSTLAGGPNEQFF
j_call: TRBJ2-2; v_call: TRBV7-7; d_call: .; cdr3_nt: TGTGCTAGCAGCCCAGTCTACACCGGGGAGCTGTTTTTT; cdr3_aa: CASSPVYTGELFF
j_call: TRBJ1-4; v_call: TRBV7-2; d_call: .; cdr3_nt: TGTGCCAGCAGCTTAGGAGGGACAGAAAAACTGTTTTTT; cdr3_aa: CASSLGGTEKLFF
j_call: TRBJ2-3; v_call: TRBV4-1; d_call: TRBD2; cdr3_nt: TGCGCCAGCAGACAGACGACTAGCGGGAGGGTAGATACGCAGTATTTT; cdr3_aa: CASRQTTSGRVDTQYF
j_call: TRBJ2-5; v_call: TRBV7-7; d_call: .; cdr3_nt: TGTGCTAGCAGCTTACGTGGGGGGGCGCCGGATTTGGAGACCCAGTACTTC; cdr3_aa: CASSLRGGAPDLETQYF
j_call: TRBJ2-7; v_call: TRBV7-8; d_call: TRBD2; cdr3_nt: TGTGCCAGCAGCTTAGGAGACTGGACGGGGGGGTCCTACGAGCAGTACTTC; cdr3_aa: CASSLGDWTGGSYEQYF
j_call: TRBJ2-3; v_call: TRBV19; d_call: TRBD2; cdr3_nt: TGTGCCAGTAGTATAGAGCGGGAGATTACAGATACGCAGTATTTT; cdr3_aa: CASSIEREITDTQYF
j_call: TRBJ2-1; v_call: TRBV15; d_call: .; cdr3_nt: TGTGCCACCAGCTCCCAAGACGGGGGGCATTACAATGAGCAGTTCTTC; cdr3_aa: CATSSQDGGHYNEQFF